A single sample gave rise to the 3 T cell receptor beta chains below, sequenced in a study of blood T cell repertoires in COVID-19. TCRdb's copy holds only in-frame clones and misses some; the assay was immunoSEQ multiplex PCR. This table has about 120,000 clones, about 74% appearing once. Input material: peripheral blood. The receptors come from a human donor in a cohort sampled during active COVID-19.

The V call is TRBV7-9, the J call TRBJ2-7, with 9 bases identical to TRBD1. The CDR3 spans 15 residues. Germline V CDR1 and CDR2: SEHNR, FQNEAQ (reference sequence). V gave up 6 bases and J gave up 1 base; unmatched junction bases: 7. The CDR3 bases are TGTGCCAGCAGTACAGGGGACAGGGTTTCCTACGAGCAGTACTTC. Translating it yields CASSTGDRVSYEQYF.

CDR3 in DNA: TGTGCCAGCACCAGACAGTTAAATCAGCCCCAGCATTTT. Translation gives CASTRQLNQPQHF. This chain links TRBV6-6 with TRBJ1-5; the D gene is possibly TRBD1 (5 bases). This CDR3 spans 13 amino acids. V shed 7 bases and J shed 4 bases, with 11 bases lying between them. The germline V gene encodes CDR1 MNHNY and CDR2 SVGAGI (reference sequence).

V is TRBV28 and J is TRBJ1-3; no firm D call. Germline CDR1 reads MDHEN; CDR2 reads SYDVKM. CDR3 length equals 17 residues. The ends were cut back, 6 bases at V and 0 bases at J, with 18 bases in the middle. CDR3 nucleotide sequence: TGTGCCAGCAGCCCAATTCTTAGTTTCTCCTCTGGAAACACCATATATTTT. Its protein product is CASSPILSFSSGNTIYF.